This TCR beta chain derives from a study of regulatory T cells in long-lasting Graves disease. Whole-study context: Over-5-year antithyroid drug use with positive TSH receptor antibodies defined persistent Graves' disease in the study.

J lost 6 bases, V lost 1 base, and 19 bases had no gene match. The V gene's germline CDR1 is SGHVS and CDR2 FNYEAQ. CDR3 length equals 20 residues. The table lists this clonotype with a few counts. Its antigen is as yet unknown. Study outcomes and limitations: Segments TRBV28, TRBJ1-2 and TRBJ2-5 showed preferential usage in persistent disease.

Described time point: persistent/refractory GD, antithyroid drugs over 5 years with positive TRAb. Generation of the TCR library employed RNA extracted from PBMCs. Patients all came to the study from an endocrinology department in Xi'an, China. Combining iRepertoire HTBI primers with Arm-PCR of CDR3 regions, the authors built TCR beta libraries. In the original workflow: The study identified about 60 TRBV and about 13 TRBJ segments across samples. TCRdb itself ran the multiplex PCR reads through MiXCR, one entry per CDR3 protein. The V and J calls here are based on TCRdb, not the publication. The profile shows more than 300,000 distinct CDR3 sequences, around 20% of them singletons.

This chain uses TRBV7-6 with TRBJ2-3; 10 bases match TRBD1. The receptor was isolated from a female donor with Graves disease. Sequenced material: peripheral blood mononuclear cells (PBMCs), taken when the disease was refractory, from a patient treated with antithyroid drugs. The CDR3 reads CASSLGSFSGTGDSRDTQYF. CDR3 DNA: TGTGCCAGCAGCTTAGGGTCCTTCTCCGGGACAGGGGATTCGAGGGATACGCAGTATTTT.